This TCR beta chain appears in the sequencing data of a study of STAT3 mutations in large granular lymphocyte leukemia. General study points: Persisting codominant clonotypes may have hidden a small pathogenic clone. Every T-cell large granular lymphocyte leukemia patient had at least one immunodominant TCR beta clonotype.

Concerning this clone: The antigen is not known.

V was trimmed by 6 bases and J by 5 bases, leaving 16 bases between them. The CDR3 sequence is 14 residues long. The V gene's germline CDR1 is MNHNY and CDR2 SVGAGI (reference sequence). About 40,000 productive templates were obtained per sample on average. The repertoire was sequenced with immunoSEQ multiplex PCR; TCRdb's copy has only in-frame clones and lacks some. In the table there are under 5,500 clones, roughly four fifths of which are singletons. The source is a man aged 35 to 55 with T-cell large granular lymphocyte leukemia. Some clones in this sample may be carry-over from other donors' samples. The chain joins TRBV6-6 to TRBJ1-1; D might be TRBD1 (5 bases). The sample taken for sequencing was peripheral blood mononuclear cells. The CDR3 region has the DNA TGTGCCAGCAGCCTACGGGGACGGGGGACTGAAGCTTTCTTT. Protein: CASSLRGRGTEAFF.